The next 9 T cell receptor beta chains were all read from a single sample in a study of CD8+ T cells in alopecia areata (dated by TCRdb to 2016 to 2018). Interpreted using the paper, the time point label stands for: baseline before oral tofacitinib. Library preparation employed the immunoSEQ multiplex PCR assay. RNA was extracted from all samples and reverse transcribed into cDNA as template for TCR sequencing. TCRdb limited this immuneACCESS table to in-frame rearrangements with V and J called. A share of clones is missing; checked studies link under half to unresolved V genes, and the rest is unexplained. Present in this sample are under 250,000 clones, 57% of which were seen just once. The biggest ten clones account for approximately 0.44% of the sample. This specimen consisted of CD4+ T cells sorted from blood, obtained at week 0. All receptors derive from a human donor with alopecia areata.

V and J are TRBV29-1 and TRBJ1-2, with 7 bases fitting TRBD1. CDR3 length: 15 residues. Looked up from germline, CDR1 is SQVTM and CDR2 is ANQGSEA. V was pared by 6 bases and J by 2 bases, with 12 bases of the junction left unmatched. Here the CDR3 DNA reads TGCAGCGTACGACAGGGTTTAGGGGCGAACTATGGCTACACCTTC. As protein: CSVRQGLGANYGYTF.

Note on this clone: A junction end diverges from the germline sequence, so it may reflect a read error. V and J are TRBV19 and TRBJ1-2; D gene uncertain. Germline CDR1 reads LNHDA; CDR2 reads SQIVND (reference sequence). The CDR3 is 14 residues long. In DNA, the CDR3 is TGTGCCAGTAGTATCGGTCTTGGAGACAACCGGGGTGCCTTC. Its protein product is CASSIGLGDNRGAF.

This chain uses TRBV2 with TRBJ1-1; 7 bases agree with TRBD1. Per the germline V gene, CDR1 is SNHLY and CDR2 is FYNNEI. CDR3 length: 13 residues. Losses at the gene ends were 10 bases for V and 1 base for J; bases not matched to a gene: 6. The CDR3, as DNA: TGTGCCAACAGCAGACAGGGGAACACTGAAGCTTTCTTT. Translation: CANSRQGNTEAFF.

The chain employs TRBV5-1 and TRBJ2-5; 12 positions agree with TRBD2. Germline CDR1 reads SGHRS; CDR2 reads YFSETQ. With 4 bases clipped from V and 2 bases from J, the junction kept 6 bases outside the gene matches. The CDR3 totals 16 residues. CDR3 DNA sequence: TGCGCCAGCAGCGGGACTAGCGGGCAACGACAAGAGACCCAGTACTTC. It codes for CASSGTSGQRQETQYF.

This clone was recorded only once. The chain joins TRBV19 to TRBJ2-2; TRBD1 is a possible D gene (5 bases). The germline V gene has CDR1 LNHDA and CDR2 SQIVND (reference sequence). Trimming stripped 7 bases from V and 6 bases from J, with 15 bases between. The CDR3 runs 14 residues. CDR3 DNA: TGTGCCAGTACGCCGAGCAGGGCCTCCGGGGAGCTGTTTTTT. Protein product: CASTPSRASGELFF.

The chain uses TRBV20-1 and TRBJ1-6, with unresolved D. The ends were cut back, 6 bases at V and 16 bases at J, with 16 bases in the middle. The V gene's germline CDR1 is DFQATT and CDR2 SNEGSKA (reference sequence). The CDR3 extends over 11 amino acids. Here the CDR3 DNA reads TGCAGTGCCGAGAATGGAGCTCTACTCCACTTT. Protein sequence: CSAENGALLHF.

About this clone itself: The sample contains more than one DNA sequence encoding this CDR3. The chain uses TRBV30 and TRBJ2-2; D ambiguous. This CDR3 has 14 amino acids. The V gene's germline CDR1 is GTSNPN and CDR2 SVGIG (reference sequence). Deletions cut 0 bases from V and 1 base from J, with 6 bases between. The CDR3 protein is CAWSVRQNTGELFF. The DNA of the CDR3 is TGTGCCTGGAGTGTACGGCAGAACACCGGGGAGCTGTTTTTT.

This clone was detected a few times. This chain connects TRBV29-1 to TRBJ2-2; TRBD1 or TRBD2 may be the D gene (6 bases each). Germline V gene lookup returns CDR1 SQVTM and CDR2 ANQGSEA. V shed 1 base and J shed 2 bases, with 20 bases lying between them. This CDR3 region has 18 residues. The CDR3 DNA follows: TGCAGCGTTGAAGTCTGGGGGGCGAGTGTCGCCAACACCGGGGAGCTGTTTTTT. The encoded protein is CSVEVWGASVANTGELFF.

V usage is TRBV6-6 and J usage is TRBJ1-1; D is unresolved. In germline, CDR1 is MNHNY, CDR2 SVGAGI (reference sequence). Trimming left V 5 bases short and J 1 base short, with 14 bases between. The CDR3 is 15 residues long. In DNA, the CDR3 is TGTGCCAGCAGTCGCGATAGACTTCCGAACACTGAAGCTTTCTTT. It translates to CASSRDRLPNTEAFF.